The source of this T cell receptor (beta chain) is a study of neurological immune-mediated disorders. Overall study context: The 35 or so patients with multiple sclerosis comprised roughly 30 relapsing-remitting cases and 3 secondary progressive cases. Overall study findings and caveats: The multiple sclerosis repertoire cluster had no clinical or MRI feature associated with it.

CDR3 length: 20 residues. The V segment lost 0 bases and the J segment 0 bases; nucleotides outside the gene matches: 18. Germline V CDR1 and CDR2: DFQATT, SNEGSKA (reference sequence). This clonotype was observed at least ten times. As yet, its antigen is unknown. Over 190 million TCR-beta sequences from 15-18 subjects came out of each sequencing run. TCRdb ran MiXCR on the 5' RACE reads and lists one entry per CDR3 protein. The profile shows 55,000 to 70,000 distinct CDR3 sequences, less than 4% of them singletons. Preparation of the unsorted libraries drew on 2 million PBMCs stored at -80 C. The TCR sequence derives from a man aged 25-40 years with multiple sclerosis. The chain employs TRBV20-1 and TRBJ2-3; TRBD2 matches at 7 bases. Sample: PBMCs. The CDR3 here is CSARDWKASGGVFSTDTQYF. CDR3 DNA sequence: TGCAGTGCTAGAGATTGGAAAGCTAGCGGTGGAGTATTTAGCACAGATACGCAGTATTTT.